What follows are 5 T cell receptor beta chains derived from one specimen sequenced in a study of T cells in Graves' hyperthyroidism and ophthalmopathy. Amplified TCR beta CDR3 regions came from RNA transcripts. The TCR CDR3 was amplified in a first-round RT-PCR using the HTBI primer set. TCRdb reanalysed the multiplex PCR reads using MiXCR and keeps one entry per CDR3 protein. Here the sample spans almost 600,000 distinct CDR3 sequences, about half being singletons. The sequencing sample was made of peripheral blood or thyroid tissue (not recorded which). These receptors were taken from a woman aged 18-29 years with Graves' hyperthyroidism.

About this clonotype itself: The germline gene is not matched at one end of the junction; a read error may be the cause. This chain joins TRBV2 and TRBJ2-6; D gene ambiguous. Looked up from germline, CDR1 is SNHLY and CDR2 is FYNNEI. The CDR3 runs to 12 residues. The CDR3 DNA sequence: TGTGCCAGCAGTAGTAGGGCCTACGTCCTGACTTTC. The encoded protein is CASSSRAYVLTF. Supplemented by reference TRBV2 and TRBJ2-6, the full variable domain reads EPEVTQTPSHQVTQMGQEVILRCVPISNHLYFYWYRQILGQKVEFLVSFYNNEISEKSEIFDDQFSVERPDGSNFTLKIRSTKLEDSAMYFCASSSRAYVLTFGAGSRLTVL.

A remark on this clonotype: Relative to the germline gene, one junction end is altered; a read error may explain this. CDR3 protein: CARSTQANQPQHF. The CDR3 DNA follows: TGTGCCCGGAGTACACAGGCTAATCAGCCCCAGCATTTT. The chain is built from TRBV30 and TRBJ1-5, with D possibly being TRBD1 (5 bases). Germline V gene lookup returns CDR1 GTSNPN and CDR2 SVGIG (reference sequence). This CDR3 contains 13 residues.

The V and J genes are TRBV4-2 and TRBJ1-5; perhaps TRBD1 as D (6 bases). Trimming left V 1 base short and J 7 bases short, with 20 bases between. Germline CDR1 and CDR2: LGHNA and YNFKEQ. CDR3 size: 17 residues. Here the CDR3 DNA reads TGTGCCAGCAGCCAAGGCAGTAGCGCAGGGGAGGGGCAGCCCCAGCATTTT. Its protein product is CASSQGSSAGEGQPQHF.

V and J are TRBV20-1 and TRBJ1-1, with TRBD1 identical over 7 bases. The CDR3 extends over 13 amino acids. The V and J ends lost 3 bases and 5 bases, in that order; junction bases with no gene match: 6. Germline values: CDR1 DFQATT, CDR2 SNEGSKA (reference sequence). The CDR3 region is CSARRQGITEAFF. The CDR3 DNA reads TGCAGTGCTAGGAGACAGGGAATTACTGAAGCTTTCTTT.

The chain joins TRBV12-3 or TRBV12-4 to TRBJ1-2; no clear D. V gave up 5 bases and J gave up 7 bases, with 11 bases separating them. This CDR3 has 12 amino acids. The DNA for the CDR3 is TGTGCCAGCAGTGGAGGCGTTGGTGGCTACACCTTC. Translation: CASSGGVGGYTF.